This record concerns one TCR beta chain sequence. Based on its abundance in the sample, this clonotype is medium-sized (0.01 to 0.1%). What this receptor recognizes is not known. No much larger clone is present one base from it, and per-base qualities are unavailable. The data originate from a study of spatial heterogeneity in lung cancer (dated 2019 in TCRdb). For the study in its entirety: Beta-chain transcripts were consistently detected in greater numbers than alpha-chain transcripts, which likely reflected higher beta-chain transcript abundance. In non-small cell lung cancer, the study made a quantitative comparison of TCR alpha and beta repertoires among multiple tumor regions, matched nontumor lung and blood. Both alpha and beta chains were TCR-sequenced in samples taken at surgery, namely 220 tumor regions, approximately 63 matched nontumor lung samples and 56 PBMC samples. In the raw uncorrected reads, each unique combination of TCR and UMI appeared more than ten times on average. Nonsynonymous mutation counts, determined by whole-exome sequencing of tumor tissue, were related to TCR repertoire features. TCR transcript counts in tumor regions correlated strongly with a T cell transcriptional module score from matched bulk RNA-seq.

Based on the germline V gene (reference sequence), the CDR1 and CDR2 sequences are LNHDA and SQIVND. V is clipped by 5 bases and J by 0 bases, and the sequence between their germline boundaries is 13 bases long. Measured from the cysteine to the phenylalanine, the CDR3 is 16 residues long. The read is trimmed to its CDR3 DNA, 48 bases read in frame from base 1. In the paper's terms, the time point label means: sample taken at primary tumor resection. Donors were some 67 patients with early-stage, untreated non-small cell lung cancer from the lung TRACERx cohort. Whole RNA extracted from tumor and nontumor lung tissue, or from cryopreserved PBMC samples, was used for TCR sequencing without cell sorting. Only patients with enough RNA available from two or more tumor regions were chosen for TCR sequencing. A lung pathologist reviewed the tumor and adjacent nontumor lung specimens before the specimens were selected.

What the research found in general, with its limitations: TCR-seq coverage of tumor T cells was estimated to be only roughly 7% for alpha chains and 13% for beta chains. Confirming at a functional level the hypothesis that regional TCRs recognize regional mutations was considered to require additional single-cell paired TCR alpha and beta sequencing. The number of expanded intratumoral alpha and beta TCRs correlated with the tumor nonsynonymous mutation count. The count of ubiquitous expanded TCRs correlated with the count of ubiquitous nonsynonymous mutations, and the count of regional expanded TCRs correlated with the count of regional nonsynonymous mutations.

Library preparation employed 5' RACE. Sequencing used a NextSeq 500. To allow correction of PCR and sequencing errors, the TCR library protocol tagged every TCR cDNA molecule with a unique molecular identifier. Processing in the source paper ran as follows. Decombinator tools were used for TCR identification, UMI-based error correction and CDR3 extraction. TCRs above a frequency of 2 per 1,000, corresponding to the top 1% of the tumor frequency distribution, were defined as expanded. Expanded tumor TCRs were classed as regional if statistically deemed absent (corrected P<0.05) from at least one tumor region, otherwise ubiquitous. Each repertoire was subsampled 100 times to 5,000 TCRs, after which Renyi diversity was computed with the R vegan package. To build CDR3 similarity networks, amino acid triplet string-kernel similarity was used, and CDR3s were connected when their pairwise similarity was above 0.82. TCRdb redid the processing of the public reads, applying fastp at Q25 and MiXCR, and retained in-frame beta chains. Rows are unified per CDR3 protein, each entry keeping the most common DNA and genes. None of the V and J calls come from the authors' own analysis; TCRdb made them. The sample table holds some 3,500 distinct CDR3 sequences, of which about 30% were seen once. Around 23% of the sample rests with the top ten.

The TCR comes from a male donor with early-stage non-small cell lung cancer. The sequence links TRBV19 to TRBJ1-4; the D gene remains uncertain. Sequencing was performed on lung tumor tissue, taken at surgery. The CDR3 region: CASSAVKAATNEKLFF. The DNA is as follows: TGTGCCAGTAGTGCGGTGAAGGCAGCAACTAATGAAAAACTGTTTTTT.